One TCR beta chain is described in this entry. The CDR3 is 16 residues long. The V gene's germline CDR1 is MNHEY and CDR2 SVGAGI. With 2 bases clipped from V and 4 bases from J, the junction kept 4 bases outside the gene matches. TCR beta chains were sequenced at survey level with immunoSEQ. Profiling relied on immunoSEQ multiplex PCR, and the TCRdb table lists in-frame clones only, not all of them. In the table there are 55,000 to 70,000 clones, 85% to 95% of which are singletons. Sequenced input: PBMCs. This receptor was obtained from a man aged 35-49 years with rheumatoid arthritis. J is TRBJ2-3 and V is TRBV6-5, with TRBD1 matching over 12 bases. The chain's CDR3 is CASSYLGTGGADTQYF. The DNA of the CDR3 is TGTGCCAGCAGTTACCTCGGGACAGGGGGCGCAGATACGCAGTATTTT.